This T cell receptor beta chain was identified in a study of CD8+ T cells in alopecia areata. After isolation, RNA underwent reverse transcription to generate cDNA as the sequencing template. Libraries were prepared by immunoSEQ multiplex PCR; TCRdb keeps only in-frame clonotypes and omits some of them. The data show about 260,000 clones, about three fifths seen once. The treatment denotes: oral pan-JAK inhibitor, 5-10 mg twice daily. The sequence was collected from a human donor with alopecia areata. Sequenced material: CD4+ T cells sorted from blood, taken around week 54, from a patient treated with tofacitinib.

In DNA, the CDR3 is TGCGCCAGCAGTAGGCACTCTAACACTGAAGCTTTCTTT. Residues: CASSRHSNTEAFF. V gene TRBV4-3 combines with J gene TRBJ1-1; no clear D. In germline, CDR1 is LGHNA, CDR2 YSLEER. The CDR3 has 13 amino acids. The V end lost 6 bases, the J end lost 2 bases, and 10 bases lay between the germline ends.